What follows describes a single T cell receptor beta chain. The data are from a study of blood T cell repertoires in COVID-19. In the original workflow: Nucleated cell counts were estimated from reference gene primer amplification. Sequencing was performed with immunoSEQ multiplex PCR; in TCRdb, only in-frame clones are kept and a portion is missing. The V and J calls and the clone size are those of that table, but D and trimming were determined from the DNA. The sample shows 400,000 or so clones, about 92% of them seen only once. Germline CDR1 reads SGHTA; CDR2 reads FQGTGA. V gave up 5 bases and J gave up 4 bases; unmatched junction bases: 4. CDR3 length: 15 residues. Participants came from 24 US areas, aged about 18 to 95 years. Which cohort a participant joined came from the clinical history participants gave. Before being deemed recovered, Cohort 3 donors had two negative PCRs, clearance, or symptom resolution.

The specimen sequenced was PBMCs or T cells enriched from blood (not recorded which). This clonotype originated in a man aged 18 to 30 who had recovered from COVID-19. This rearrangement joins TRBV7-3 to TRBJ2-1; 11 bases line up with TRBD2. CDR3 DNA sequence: TGTGCCAGCAGCGCCGGGACTAGCGGTTACAATGAGCAGTTCTTC. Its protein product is CASSAGTSGYNEQFF.